The 22 T cell receptor beta chains presented below share a single source sample, sequenced in a study of T-cell reconstitution after alpha-beta-depleted transplantation in children listed by TCRdb under 2016. Library preparation employed PCR. The data were produced on an Illumina HiSeq 2500. TCR libraries were prepared with molecular barcoding, using unique molecular identifiers to normalize TCRbeta repertoire quantification. In TCRdb, the public reads were trimmed at Q25 with fastp and aligned with MiXCR, with productive beta chains retained. Each CDR3 protein appears once, grouped with its most common genes and DNA. The sample table contains approximately 98,000 distinct CDR3 sequences; only one count was recorded for about 6.4% of them. The ten top clones hold 20% to 25% of the sample. Per the publication, the treatment or condition label means: allogeneic hematopoietic cell transplantation with graft depleted of TCRalphabeta T cells and CD19 B cells.

The sequenced sample was PBMCs, mostly from graft donor cells, obtained 360 days after TCRalphabeta/CD19-depleted stem cell transplant. Receptors originate from a male patient between 2 and 9 years old who had a stem cell transplant for acute lymphoblastic leukemia, so the T cells may come from the graft donor.

Ten or more counts support this clonotype. The rearrangement links TRBV4-2 to TRBJ1-5; D might be TRBD1 (6 bases). Germline assignment: CDR1 LGHNA and CDR2 YNFKEQ. The CDR3 consists of 17 residues. V shed 0 bases and J shed 7 bases, with 19 bases lying between them. CDR3 in amino acids: CASSQDHTGNARQPQHF. The CDR3 nucleotides are TGTGCCAGCAGCCAAGATCATACAGGGAACGCTAGGCAGCCCCAGCATTTT.

This clonotype was recorded at least ten times. The V gene is TRBV7-8, the J gene TRBJ2-7, with a weak D call TRBD1 (6 bases). The CDR3 is made up of 15 amino acids. Germline lookup yields CDR1 SGHVS and CDR2 FQNEAQ. With 5 bases removed from V and 2 bases from J, the gap between germline ends came to 16 bases. Here the CDR3 DNA reads TGTGCCAGCAGCAAAGACAGGATTCCAGCCTACGAGCAGTACTTC. Encoded protein: CASSKDRIPAYEQYF.

V is TRBV10-3 and J is TRBJ2-1, with a possible D match to TRBD1 (5 bases). Looked up from germline, CDR1 is ENHRY and CDR2 is SYGVKD. V was clipped by 3 bases and J by 7 bases, with 7 bases between them. This CDR3 contains 12 residues. The CDR3 region is CAISESGNEQFF. The CDR3 coding sequence is TGTGCCATCAGTGAATCAGGGAATGAGCAGTTCTTC.

This clonotype was observed many times. V usage is TRBV9 and J usage is TRBJ1-6; D gene ambiguous. The CDR3 extends over 12 amino acids. V was pared by 5 bases and J by 10 bases, with 10 bases between. Per the germline V gene, CDR1 is SGDLS and CDR2 is YYNGEE. CDR3 sequence (DNA): TGTGCCAGCAGTGGTGGGAAATCACCCCTCCACTTT. Translated, it gives CASSGGKSPLHF.

The chain couples TRBV5-4 to TRBJ2-7; a weak D match, TRBD1 (6 bases). CDR3 length equals 19 residues. Germline V CDR1 and CDR2: SGHNT, YYREEE (reference sequence). Trimming pared 3 bases from V and 2 bases from J, leaving 27 bases between. The CDR3 DNA sequence: TGTGCCAGCAGCTCCCGTCTCCTCTCACAGGGATGGCCTACCTACGAGCAGTACTTC. Residues: CASSSRLLSQGWPTYEQYF.

This clonotype was recorded many times. The J gene is TRBJ2-1, the V gene TRBV5-1; maybe TRBD2 (6 bases). The CDR3 loop spans 15 amino acids. V lost 4 bases, J lost 4 bases, and 15 bases lay in between. Germline-derived CDR1 and CDR2 are SGHRS and YFSETQ. CDR3 sequence: CASSPGERAYNEQFF. CDR3 sequence (DNA): TGCGCCAGCAGCCCAGGCGAGCGGGCGTACAATGAGCAGTTCTTC. The full variable domain, in which reference TRBV5-1 and TRBJ2-1 provide the parts outside the CDR3, is KAGVTQTPRYLIKTRGQQVTLSCSPISGHRSVSWYQQTPGQGLQFLFEYFSETQRNKGNFPGRFSGRQFSNSRSEMNVSTLELGDSALYLCASSPGERAYNEQFFGPGTRLTVL.

This clonotype was seen only a few times. This chain uses TRBV6-1 with TRBJ1-1; TRBD1 matches at 7 bases. V shed 7 bases and J 2 bases; nucleotides not matched to a gene: 13. The CDR3 extends over 16 amino acids. Germline V gene data show CDR1 as MNHNS and CDR2 as SASEGT. CDR3 in DNA: TGTGCCAGCACCGAAGTGGACAGGTCGTTTAACACTGAAGCTTTCTTT. Protein: CASTEVDRSFNTEAFF.

At least ten counts were recorded for this clonotype. V and J are TRBV20-1 and TRBJ2-2, with D hard to call. This CDR3 has 16 amino acids. Trimming cost V 1 base and J 1 base, with 13 bases left between them. Germline V gives CDR1 DFQATT, CDR2 SNEGSKA (reference sequence). The DNA of the CDR3 is TGCAGTGCTAGAGGTCTATTTACTCGGAACACCGGGGAGCTGTTTTTT. This gives the protein CSARGLFTRNTGELFF.

This chain uses TRBV27 with TRBJ2-5, with D tentatively TRBD1 (6 bases). V shed 6 bases and J shed 5 bases, with 19 bases lying between them. This CDR3 contains 15 residues. CDR1 is MNHEY and CDR2 is SMNVEV in the germline V gene (reference sequence). The CDR3 nucleotides are TGTGCCAGCAGAACCAGGGGTAGGCCGCATGAGACCCAGTACTTC. Translating it yields CASRTRGRPHETQYF.

This clonotype has more than one count but fewer than ten. V is TRBV27 and J is TRBJ2-7; a weak D match, TRBD1 (7 bases). The CDR3 contains 14 residues. The germline V and J ends were trimmed by 5 bases and 0 bases, with 11 bases remaining between them. Germline V gene sequence: CDR1 MNHEY, CDR2 SMNVEV (reference sequence). Here the CDR3 DNA reads TGTGCCAGCAGTGCGGGACAGAGCTCCTACGAGCAGTACTTC. This codes for CASSAGQSSYEQYF.

This clonotype was counted many times. V and J are TRBV4-2 and TRBJ2-4; TRBD2 matches 7 bases. CDR3 length: 14 amino acids. V lost 1 base and J lost 8; bases outside the gene matches: 5. The germline V gene has CDR1 LGHNA and CDR2 YNFKEQ. The CDR3 DNA reads as TGTGCCAGCAGCCAAGGGGGAGGGCGGGACATTCAGTACTTC. Translating gives CASSQGGGRDIQYF.

This clonotype was detected many times. The rearrangement links TRBV7-2 to TRBJ1-1; D is unclear. V was cut by 5 bases and J by 4 bases, with 8 bases left in between. The CDR3 is made up of 12 amino acids. Germline V gene lookup returns CDR1 SGHTA and CDR2 FQGNSA. CDR3 region: CASSPRTTEAFF. The CDR3 DNA follows: TGTGCCAGCAGCCCCAGAACCACTGAAGCTTTCTTT. Filled out from reference TRBV7-2 and TRBJ1-1, the complete variable domain reads GAGVSQSPSNKVTEKGKDVELRCDPISGHTALYWYRQSLGQGLEFLIYFQGNSAPDKSGLPSDRFSAERTGGSVSTLTIQRTQQEDSAVYLCASSPRTTEAFFGQGTRLTVV.

Ten or more counts support this clonotype. The chain recombines TRBV4-3 with TRBJ1-3; D is unclear. The ends were cut back, 0 bases at V and 0 bases at J, with 6 bases in the middle. The CDR3 has 15 residues. In germline, CDR1 is LGHNA, CDR2 YSLEER. The CDR3, as DNA: TGCGCCAGCAGCCAAGACACGGGCTCTGGAAACACCATATATTTT. It translates to CASSQDTGSGNTIYF.

This clonotype was detected many times. The genes are TRBV4-1 and TRBJ2-7; 10 nucleotides match TRBD1. The trim removed 1 base at V and 2 bases at J, leaving 5 bases unmatched. Germline values: CDR1 MGHRA, CDR2 YSYEKL. This CDR3 comprises 16 residues. CDR3 sequence: CASSQARTGGTYEQYF. The CDR3 nucleotides read TGCGCCAGCAGCCAAGCCCGGACAGGGGGGACCTACGAGCAGTACTTC.

Ten or more counts support this clonotype. The CDR3 is CASRHWTSGGSSYNEQFF. Here the CDR3 DNA reads TGTGCCAGCAGACATTGGACTAGCGGGGGAAGCTCCTACAATGAGCAGTTCTTC. The rearrangement uses TRBV5-7 and TRBJ2-1, with TRBD2 matching 13 bases. TRBV5-7 is an open reading frame, and its role is uncertain. Trimming took 5 bases from V and 0 from J; bases not matched to a gene: 8. CDR3 size: 18 residues.

To note about this clonotype: The final CDR3 position lacks the conserved phenylalanine or tryptophan, pointing to a likely read error. This rearrangement joins TRBV5-6 to TRBJ2-5; TRBD1 is a possible D gene (5 bases). The CDR3 covers 18 residues. The V and J ends lost 4 bases and 2 bases respectively, with 24 bases between them. Germline lookup yields CDR1 SGHDT and CDR2 YYEEEE. DNA of the CDR3: TGTGCCAGCAGCCCTCGAATCTTGTCTCCAGGGTGGCAAGAGACCCAGTACTTG. Translation gives CASSPRILSPGWQETQYL.

This clonotype was found many times. The rearrangement uses TRBV7-2 and TRBJ2-1; D may correspond to TRBD1 or TRBD2 (5 bases each). V lost 4 bases and J lost 3, with 19 bases in between. There are 17 residues in the CDR3. The germline V gene encodes CDR1 SGHTA and CDR2 FQGNSA. The CDR3 nucleotides are TGTGCCAGCAGCTCTAGTGGGGCTAGCTTGTACTACAATGAGCAGTTCTTC. It yields the protein CASSSSGASLYYNEQFF.

At least ten counts were recorded for this clonotype. This rearrangement joins TRBV4-3 to TRBJ2-1; tentatively, D is TRBD2 (6 bases). This CDR3 has 17 amino acids. Germline CDR1 reads LGHNA; CDR2 reads YSLEER. V was trimmed by 3 bases and J by 0 bases, leaving 15 bases between them. The CDR3 region is CASSQDRNSGSYNEQFF. DNA of the CDR3: TGCGCCAGCAGCCAGGATCGTAATAGCGGCTCCTACAATGAGCAGTTCTTC.

At least ten counts were recorded for this clonotype. V gene TRBV4-3 combines with J gene TRBJ2-7, with D possibly matching TRBD2 (5 bases). CDR1 and CDR2 (germline): LGHNA, YSLEER. Deletions cut 2 bases from V and 2 bases from J, with 16 bases between. The CDR3 contains 16 residues. The CDR3 region has the DNA TGCGCCAGCAGCCAATCGGGGTGGGGAGCCACCTACGAGCAGTACTTC. This translates into CASSQSGWGATYEQYF.

The chain joins TRBV27 to TRBJ2-2; 10 bases line up with TRBD2. This CDR3 region has 17 residues. The germline V gene encodes CDR1 MNHEY and CDR2 SMNVEV (reference sequence). The V gene end was trimmed by 6 bases and the J gene end by 6 bases; junction bases not matched to a gene: 13. CDR3 protein: CASSTESGRARAGELFF. DNA for the CDR3: TGTGCCAGCAGCACCGAGAGCGGGAGGGCCAGGGCCGGGGAGCTGTTTTTT.

Here the CDR3 DNA reads TGCGCCAGCAGCCCCGACAGATTAAACCCCTACGAGCAGTACTTC. It is translated as CASSPDRLNPYEQYF. This chain connects TRBV4-3 to TRBJ2-7; TRBD1 might be the D (5 bases). The germline CDR1 and CDR2 sequences are LGHNA and YSLEER. The CDR3 totals 15 residues. V was cut by 4 bases and J by 2 bases, with 15 bases left in between.

The rearrangement joins TRBV28 to TRBJ2-7, with D uncertain. The CDR3 covers 13 residues. In germline, CDR1 is MDHEN, CDR2 SYDVKM. The germline V and J ends were trimmed by 8 bases and 3 bases, with 14 bases remaining between them. CDR3 sequence reads: CASASGPVYEQYF. The CDR3 nucleotides read TGTGCCAGCGCCTCCGGCCCCGTCTACGAGCAGTACTTC. Combining the CDR3 with reference TRBV28 and TRBJ2-7 gives the whole variable domain DVKVTQSSRYLVKRTGEKVFLECVQDMDHENMFWYRQDPGLGLRLIYFSYDVKMKEKGDIPEGYSVSREKKERFSLILESASTNQTSMYLCASASGPVYEQYFGPGTRLTVT.